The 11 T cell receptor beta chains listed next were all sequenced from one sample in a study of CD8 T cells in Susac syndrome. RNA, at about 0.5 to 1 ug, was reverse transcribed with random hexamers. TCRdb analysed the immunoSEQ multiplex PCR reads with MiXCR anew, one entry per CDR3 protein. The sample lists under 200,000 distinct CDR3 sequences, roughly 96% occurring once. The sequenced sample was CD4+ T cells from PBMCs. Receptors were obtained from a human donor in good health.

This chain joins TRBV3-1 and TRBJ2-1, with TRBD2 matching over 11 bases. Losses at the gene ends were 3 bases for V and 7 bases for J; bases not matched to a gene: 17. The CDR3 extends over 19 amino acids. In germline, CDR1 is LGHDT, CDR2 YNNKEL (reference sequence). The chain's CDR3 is CASSHRASGGISRRNEQFF. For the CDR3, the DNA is TGTGCCAGCAGCCATCGGGCTAGCGGGGGGATCTCTCGGAGGAATGAGCAGTTCTTC.

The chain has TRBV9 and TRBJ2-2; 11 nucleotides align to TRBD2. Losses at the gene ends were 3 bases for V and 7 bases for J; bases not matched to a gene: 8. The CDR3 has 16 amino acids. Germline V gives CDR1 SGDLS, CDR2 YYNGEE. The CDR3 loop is CASSDSSGGMIGELFF. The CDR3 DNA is TGTGCCAGCAGCGACTCTAGCGGGGGGATGATCGGGGAGCTGTTTTTT.

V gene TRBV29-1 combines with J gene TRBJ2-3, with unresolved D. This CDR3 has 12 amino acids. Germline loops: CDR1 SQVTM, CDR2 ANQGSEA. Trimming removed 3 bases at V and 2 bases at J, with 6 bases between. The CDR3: CSVEWDTDTQYF. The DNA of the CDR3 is TGCAGCGTTGAGTGGGACACAGATACGCAGTATTTT.

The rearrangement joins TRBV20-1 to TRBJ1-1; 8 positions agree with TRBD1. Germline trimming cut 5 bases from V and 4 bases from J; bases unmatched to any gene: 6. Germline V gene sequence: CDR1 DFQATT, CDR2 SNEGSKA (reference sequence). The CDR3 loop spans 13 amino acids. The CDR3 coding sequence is TGCAGTGCTTACCTTACAGGGGGCACTGAAGCTTTCTTT. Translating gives CSAYLTGGTEAFF.

The CDR3 coding sequence is TGTGCCAGCGGGTCCCCTAACTATGGCTACACCTTC. Its protein product is CASGSPNYGYTF. The V call is TRBV28, the J call TRBJ1-2, with D uncertain. Germline V gene lookup returns CDR1 MDHEN and CDR2 SYDVKM. The CDR3 loop spans 12 amino acids. V was clipped by 8 bases and J by 0 bases, with 7 bases between them.

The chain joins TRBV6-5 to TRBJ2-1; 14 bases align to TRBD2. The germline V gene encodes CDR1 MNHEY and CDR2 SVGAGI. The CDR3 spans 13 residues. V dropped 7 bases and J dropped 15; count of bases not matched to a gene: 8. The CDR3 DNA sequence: TGTGCCAGCAAATCGACTAGCGGGAGGGCGGCGTTCTTC. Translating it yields CASKSTSGRAAFF.

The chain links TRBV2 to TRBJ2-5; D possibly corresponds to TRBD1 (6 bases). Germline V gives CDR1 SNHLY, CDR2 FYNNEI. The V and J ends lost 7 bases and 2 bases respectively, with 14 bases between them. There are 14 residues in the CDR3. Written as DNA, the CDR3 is TGTGCCAGCACTCTTGACAGGCGTCAAGAGACCCAGTACTTC. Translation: CASTLDRRQETQYF.

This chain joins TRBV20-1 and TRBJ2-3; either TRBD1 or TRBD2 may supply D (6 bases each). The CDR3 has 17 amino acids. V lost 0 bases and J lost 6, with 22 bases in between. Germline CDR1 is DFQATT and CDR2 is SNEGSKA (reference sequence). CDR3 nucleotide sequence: TGCAGTGCTAGAGATGGGGCCCCCGGGGGCCAAGGGGATACGCAGTATTTT. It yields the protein CSARDGAPGGQGDTQYF.

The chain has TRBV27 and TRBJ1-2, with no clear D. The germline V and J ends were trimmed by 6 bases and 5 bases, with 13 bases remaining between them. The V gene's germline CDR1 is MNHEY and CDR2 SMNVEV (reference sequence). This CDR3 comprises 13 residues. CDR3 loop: CASRAAGIYGYTF. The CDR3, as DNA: TGTGCCAGCAGGGCGGCGGGGATTTATGGCTACACCTTC.

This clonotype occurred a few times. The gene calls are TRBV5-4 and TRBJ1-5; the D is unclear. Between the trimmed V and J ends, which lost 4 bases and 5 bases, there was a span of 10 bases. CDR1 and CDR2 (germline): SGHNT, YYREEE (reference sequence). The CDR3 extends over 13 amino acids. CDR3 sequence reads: CASSRRGDQPQHF. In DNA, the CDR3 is TGTGCCAGCAGCCGCCGAGGAGATCAGCCCCAGCATTTT.

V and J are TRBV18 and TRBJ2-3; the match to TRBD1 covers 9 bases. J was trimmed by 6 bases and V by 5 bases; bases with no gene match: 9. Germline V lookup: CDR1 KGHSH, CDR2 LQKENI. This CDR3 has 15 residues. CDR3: CASSAGTGQVDTQYF. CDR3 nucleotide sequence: TGTGCCAGCTCAGCCGGGACAGGGCAAGTGGATACGCAGTATTTT.